The sequence of this TCR beta chain was determined in a study of shared clonotypes between healthy human individuals. The germline V gene encodes CDR1 MDHEN and CDR2 SYDVKM. With 2 bases removed from V and 6 bases from J, the gap between germline ends came to 9 bases. The CDR3 extends over 13 amino acids. Profiled with immunoSEQ multiplex PCR; TCRdb holds only in-frame clones, not every one. The data show about 380,000 clones, about 96% seen once. The source material was memory CD8+ T cells sorted from blood. The subset denotes: CD45RO+ cells pooled with CCR7-negative TemRA cells. This receptor was taken from a man aged 25 to 45 in good health. V is TRBV28 and J is TRBJ2-3, with D uncertain. The CDR3 region is CASSLTPGDTQYF. CDR3 sequence (DNA): TGTGCCAGCAGTTTAACTCCCGGGGATACGCAGTATTTT. The full variable domain, with the rest looked up from reference TRBV28 and TRBJ2-3, is DVKVTQSSRYLVKRTGEKVFLECVQDMDHENMFWYRQDPGLGLRLIYFSYDVKMKEKGDIPEGYSVSREKKERFSLILESASTNQTSMYLCASSLTPGDTQYFGPGTRLTVL.